Each of the 21 T cell receptor beta chains below was sequenced from the same sample in a study of cytomegalovirus exposure and HLA in healthy donors. PCR was performed using 60 Vbeta and 13 Jbeta primers. Assay: immunoSEQ multiplex PCR; the TCRdb copy retains only in-frame clones and omits some. The sample shows 120,000 or so clones, roughly 70% of them seen only once. Sequences were obtained from PBMCs. These receptors were obtained from a man under 40 in good health and CMV-seronegative.

V is TRBV16 and J is TRBJ2-1; a weak D match, TRBD1 (7 bases). CDR1 KGHSY and CDR2 FQNENV come from the germline V gene. V lost 2 bases to trimming and J lost 3 bases, with 8 bases between them. The CDR3 has 14 amino acids. The CDR3 reads CASSQQGGYNEQFF. DNA of the CDR3: TGTGCCAGCAGCCAACAGGGGGGCTACAATGAGCAGTTCTTC.

V and J are TRBV10-1 and TRBJ2-7; weak D call: TRBD1 (6 bases). V was cut by 10 bases and J by 1 base, with 11 bases left in between. The CDR3 is 12 residues long. Germline CDR1 WNHNN, CDR2 SYGVQD (reference sequence). The CDR3 protein is CAIRQDSYEQYF. The CDR3 DNA is TGCGCCATCCGACAGGATTCCTACGAGCAGTACTTC.

V usage is TRBV7-8 and J usage is TRBJ2-1; 13 positions agree with TRBD2. The length of the CDR3 is 15 residues. Per the germline V gene, CDR1 is SGHVS and CDR2 is FQNEAQ. Trimming at V came to 2 bases and at J to 8 bases, leaving 3 bases not matched to a gene. The DNA for the CDR3 is TGTGCCAGCAGCTTAACTAGCGGGGGGGCACATGAGCAGTTCTTC. As protein: CASSLTSGGAHEQFF.

This sequence joins TRBV5-1 and TRBJ2-3; TRBD1 matches at 9 bases. With V trimmed by 4 bases and J by 6 bases, 12 bases remained unmatched. CDR1 and CDR2 from the germline V gene are SGHRS and YFSETQ. CDR3 size: 16 residues. This chain's CDR3 is CASSPGQGTLGDTQYF. The DNA of the CDR3 is TGCGCCAGCAGCCCGGGACAGGGTACCCTGGGCGATACGCAGTATTTT.

J is TRBJ1-3 and V is TRBV9; the D is unclear. Per germline, CDR1 SGDLS and CDR2 YYNGEE. The CDR3 length is 14 residues. V was shortened by 3 bases and J by 3 bases, with 10 bases between the two germline ends. This chain's CDR3 is CASSDERGGNTIYF. CDR3 in DNA: TGTGCCAGCAGCGATGAGAGAGGTGGAAACACCATATATTTT.

The V gene is TRBV7-2, the J gene TRBJ2-1; 13 bases map to TRBD2. The germline gives CDR1 SGHTA, CDR2 FQGNSA. V was pared by 5 bases and J by 7 bases, with 5 bases of the junction left unmatched. This CDR3 contains 15 residues. CDR3 amino acids: CASSATSGGQNEQFF. CDR3 bases: TGTGCCAGCAGCGCGACTAGCGGGGGGCAGAATGAGCAGTTCTTC.

The CDR3 bases are TGTGCCAGCACCGCCGGGACAGAGCCCTTTTCGGAGTTCTTC. This codes for CASTAGTEPFSEFF. The V and J genes are TRBV5-5 and TRBJ2-1; 7 nucleotides line up with TRBD1. The CDR3 has 14 residues. V lost 6 bases, J lost 14 bases, and 17 bases stayed unmatched. Germline V gene sequence: CDR1 SGHKS, CDR2 YYEKEE (reference sequence).

The V gene is TRBV7-9, the J gene TRBJ2-1; 7 positions match TRBD2. The germline CDR1 and CDR2 sequences are SEHNR and FQNEAQ (reference sequence). V lost 3 bases to trimming and J lost 2 bases; unmatched junction nucleotides: 4. The CDR3 contains 15 residues. The CDR3 region has the DNA TGTGCCAGCAGCTTCTCGGGGGGTACCTACAATGAGCAGTTCTTC. Translated: CASSFSGGTYNEQFF.

This clone has just a few counts. The same CDR3 arises from other DNA sequences in this sample as well. The chain employs TRBV5-1 and TRBJ1-1; 8 bases line up with TRBD1. The germline V gene encodes CDR1 SGHRS and CDR2 YFSETQ. V lost 3 bases to trimming and J lost 7 bases; unmatched junction nucleotides: 11. This CDR3 is built from 15 residues. As DNA, the CDR3 is TGCGCCAGCAGCTCTCCCGAGACAGGGGTGATTGAAGCTTTCTTT. Amino acids: CASSSPETGVIEAFF.

The chain uses TRBV7-2 and TRBJ2-1; no firm D call. The CDR3 totals 14 residues. V lost 5 bases and J lost 0, with 8 bases in between. Germline CDR1 reads SGHTA; CDR2 reads FQGNSA. The CDR3 loop is CASSLSSSYNEQFF. The CDR3 nucleotides read TGTGCCAGCAGCCTGTCGAGCTCCTACAATGAGCAGTTCTTC. Variable domain in full (rest from reference TRBV7-2 and TRBJ2-1): GAGVSQSPSNKVTEKGKDVELRCDPISGHTALYWYRQSLGQGLEFLIYFQGNSAPDKSGLPSDRFSAERTGGSVSTLTIQRTQQEDSAVYLCASSLSSSYNEQFFGPGTRLTVL.

The chain links TRBV6-5 to TRBJ1-2; 7 nucleotides align to TRBD1. CDR3 size: 13 residues. V trimming: 6 bases; J trimming: 4 bases; junction bases outside the gene matches: 5. Germline lookup yields CDR1 MNHEY and CDR2 SVGAGI. The CDR3 is CASRETGIYGYTF. CDR3 nucleotide sequence: TGTGCCAGCAGGGAGACAGGGATCTATGGCTACACCTTC.

There are a few counts of this clone. The rearrangement joins TRBV6-5 to TRBJ2-7; 8 nucleotides align to TRBD1. CDR1 is MNHEY and CDR2 is SVGAGI in the germline V gene. The CDR3 consists of 14 residues. With 6 bases clipped from V and 2 bases from J, the junction kept 6 bases outside the gene matches. CDR3 amino acids: CASSGTGKPYEQYF. As DNA, the CDR3 is TGTGCCAGCAGCGGGACAGGTAAACCCTACGAGCAGTACTTC.

The chain couples TRBV28 to TRBJ2-2; maybe TRBD2 (7 bases). V was clipped by 3 bases and J by 6 bases, with 14 bases between them. This CDR3 has 15 amino acids. CDR1 is MDHEN and CDR2 is SYDVKM in the germline V gene. The DNA of the CDR3 is TGTGCCAGCAGTTTGGGGGGGCGTCACTCCGGGGAGCTGTTTTTT. Amino acids: CASSLGGRHSGELFF.

In this sample, this clone turned up once. The V call is TRBV4-2, the J call TRBJ1-1; D call uncertain. CDR1 and CDR2 from the germline V gene are LGHNA and YNFKEQ. The CDR3 has 15 amino acids. V dropped 0 bases and J dropped 0 bases, with 8 bases sitting between them. The CDR3 region is CASSQEPGLNTEAFF. The CDR3 region has the DNA TGTGCCAGCAGCCAAGAGCCAGGTTTGAACACTGAAGCTTTCTTT.

The V gene is TRBV18, the J gene TRBJ2-7, with a possible D match to TRBD2 (7 bases). V lost 5 bases and J 6 bases, leaving 17 bases between the germline ends. This CDR3 contains 14 residues. Germline assignment: CDR1 KGHSH and CDR2 LQKENI. The chain's CDR3 is CASSSGGGKVEQYF. CDR3 nucleotide sequence: TGTGCCAGCTCATCGGGGGGCGGTAAAGTCGAGCAGTACTTC.

The chain recombines TRBV14 with TRBJ2-3; 9 nucleotides align to TRBD1. V lost 4 bases, J lost 7 bases, and 9 bases stayed unmatched. The CDR3 spans 15 residues. Germline loops: CDR1 SGHDN, CDR2 FVKESK. CDR3 sequence reads: CASSLLTGGMNTQYF. In DNA form, the CDR3 reads TGTGCCAGCAGCCTTCTGACAGGGGGTATGAATACGCAGTATTTT.

The chain joins TRBV7-8 to TRBJ1-1; D may be TRBD1 (6 bases). With 4 bases removed from V and 7 bases from J, the gap between germline ends came to 22 bases. The CDR3 length is 16 residues. Germline V gives CDR1 SGHVS, CDR2 FQNEAQ. This CDR3 is CASSSRPQGSFVEAFF. CDR3 nucleotides: TGTGCCAGCAGCTCCCGCCCCCAGGGGTCTTTTGTTGAAGCTTTCTTT.

This sequence joins TRBV11-2 and TRBJ2-1; the D gene is possibly TRBD1 (6 bases). Trimming stripped 1 base from V and 5 bases from J, with 15 bases between. CDR1 is SGHAT and CDR2 is FQNNGV in the germline V gene. The CDR3 loop spans 16 amino acids. CDR3 sequence: CASSLVLSGANNEQFF. The CDR3 DNA is TGTGCCAGCAGCTTAGTTTTATCAGGGGCAAACAATGAGCAGTTCTTC.

The chain is built from TRBV28 and TRBJ2-2; maybe TRBD2 (5 bases). Germline V gives CDR1 MDHEN, CDR2 SYDVKM. The CDR3 covers 12 residues. The germline V and J ends were trimmed by 7 bases and 5 bases, with 8 bases remaining between them. CDR3 sequence reads: CASTIATGELFF. Written as DNA, the CDR3 is TGTGCCAGCACCATAGCGACCGGGGAGCTGTTTTTT.

V is TRBV7-9 and J is TRBJ1-2; 9 nucleotides agree with TRBD1. J lost 3 bases, V lost 5 bases, and 7 bases had no gene match. Germline CDR1 is SEHNR and CDR2 is FQNEAQ (reference sequence). This CDR3 is 15 amino acids long. The CDR3 coding sequence is TGTGCCAGCAGCCCCAGGACAGGGGAAGACTATGGCTACACCTTC. This translates into CASSPRTGEDYGYTF.

This chain uses TRBV9 with TRBJ2-2; TRBD1 agrees at 9 bases. The CDR3 is 15 amino acids. From germline, CDR1 is SGDLS and CDR2 YYNGEE. V shed 3 bases, J shed 4 bases, and the junction held 4 bases outside the gene matches. CDR3 sequence reads: CASSGQGGSTGELFF. CDR3 coding DNA: TGTGCCAGCAGCGGACAGGGGGGAAGCACCGGGGAGCTGTTTTTT.